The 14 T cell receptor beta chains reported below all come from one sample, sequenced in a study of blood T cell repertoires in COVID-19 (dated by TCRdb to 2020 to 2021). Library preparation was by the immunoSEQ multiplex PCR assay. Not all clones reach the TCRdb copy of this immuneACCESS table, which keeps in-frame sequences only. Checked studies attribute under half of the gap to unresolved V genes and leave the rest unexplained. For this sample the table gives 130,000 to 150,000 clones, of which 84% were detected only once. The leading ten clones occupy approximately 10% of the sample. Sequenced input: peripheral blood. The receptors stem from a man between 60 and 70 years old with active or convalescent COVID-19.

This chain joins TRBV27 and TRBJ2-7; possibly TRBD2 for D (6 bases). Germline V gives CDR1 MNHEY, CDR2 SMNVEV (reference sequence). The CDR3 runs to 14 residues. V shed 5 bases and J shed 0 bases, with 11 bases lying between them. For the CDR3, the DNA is TGTGCCAGCAGTAAGGGCGGGGCCTCCTACGAGCAGTACGTC. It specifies CASSKGGASYEQYV.

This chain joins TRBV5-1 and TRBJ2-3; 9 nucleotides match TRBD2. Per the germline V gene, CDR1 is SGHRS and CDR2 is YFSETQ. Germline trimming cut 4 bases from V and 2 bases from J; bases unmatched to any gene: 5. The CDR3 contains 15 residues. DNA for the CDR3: TGCGCCAGCAGCCCCCTAGCGGGGAACACAGATACGCAGTATTTT. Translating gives CASSPLAGNTDTQYF.

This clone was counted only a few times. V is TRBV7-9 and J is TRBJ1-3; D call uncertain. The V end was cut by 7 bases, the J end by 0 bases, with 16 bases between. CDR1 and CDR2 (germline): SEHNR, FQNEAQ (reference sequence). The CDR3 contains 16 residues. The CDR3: CASTIYPGNSGNTIYF. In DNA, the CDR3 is TGTGCCAGCACAATCTACCCAGGCAACTCTGGAAACACCATATATTTT.

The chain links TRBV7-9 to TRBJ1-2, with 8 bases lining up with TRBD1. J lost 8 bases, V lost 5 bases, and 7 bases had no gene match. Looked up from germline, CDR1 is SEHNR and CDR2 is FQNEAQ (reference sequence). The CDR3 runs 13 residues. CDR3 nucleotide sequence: TGTGCCAGCAGCCATGACAGGGGCTGGGGCTACACCTTC. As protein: CASSHDRGWGYTF.

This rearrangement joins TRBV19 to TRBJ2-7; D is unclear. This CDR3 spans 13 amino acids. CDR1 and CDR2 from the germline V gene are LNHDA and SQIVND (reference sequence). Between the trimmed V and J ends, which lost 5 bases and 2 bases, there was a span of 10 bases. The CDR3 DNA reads TGTGCCAGTAGTCCGGGTGTCACCTACGAGCAGTACGTC. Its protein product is CASSPGVTYEQYV.

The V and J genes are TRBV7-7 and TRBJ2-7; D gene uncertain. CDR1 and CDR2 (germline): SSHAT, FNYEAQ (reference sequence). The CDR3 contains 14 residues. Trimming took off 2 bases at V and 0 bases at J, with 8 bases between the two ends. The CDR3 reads CASSLLSSSYEQYV. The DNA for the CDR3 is TGTGCCAGCAGCTTATTGTCTAGCTCCTACGAGCAGTACGTC.

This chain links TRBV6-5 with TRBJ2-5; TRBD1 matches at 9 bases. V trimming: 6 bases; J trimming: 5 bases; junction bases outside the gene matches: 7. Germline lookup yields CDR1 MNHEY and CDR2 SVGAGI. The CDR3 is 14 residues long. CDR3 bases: TGTGCCAGCAGGGCCTACAGGGGGCCGGAGACCCAGTACTTC. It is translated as CASRAYRGPETQYF.

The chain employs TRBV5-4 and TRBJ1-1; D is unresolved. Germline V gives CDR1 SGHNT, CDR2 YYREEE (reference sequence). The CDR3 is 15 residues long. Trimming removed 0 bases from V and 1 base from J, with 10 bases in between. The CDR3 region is CASSLETHPNTEAFF. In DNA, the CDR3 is TGTGCCAGCAGCTTGGAGACACACCCGAACACTGAAGCTTTCTTT.

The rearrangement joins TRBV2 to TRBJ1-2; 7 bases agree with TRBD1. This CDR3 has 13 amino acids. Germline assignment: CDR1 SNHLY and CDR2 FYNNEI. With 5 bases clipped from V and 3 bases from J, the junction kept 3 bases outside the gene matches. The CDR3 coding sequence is TGTGCCAGCAGTCCGGGACAGTACTATGGCTACACCTTC. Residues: CASSPGQYYGYTF.

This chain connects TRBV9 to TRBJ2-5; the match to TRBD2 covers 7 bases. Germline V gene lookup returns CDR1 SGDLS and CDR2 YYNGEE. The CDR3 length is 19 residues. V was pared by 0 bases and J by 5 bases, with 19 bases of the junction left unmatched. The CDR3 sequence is CASSVGSWGGSLDGETQYF. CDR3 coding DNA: TGTGCCAGCAGCGTAGGTTCCTGGGGCGGGAGCCTTGATGGGGAGACCCAGTACTTC.

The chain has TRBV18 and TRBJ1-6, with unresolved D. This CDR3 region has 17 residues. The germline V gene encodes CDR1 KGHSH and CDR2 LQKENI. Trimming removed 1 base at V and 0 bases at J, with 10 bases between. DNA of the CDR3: TGTGCCAGCTCACCACGTGCGGTGAGCTCCTATAATTCACCCCTCCACTTT. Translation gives CASSPRAVSSYNSPLHF.

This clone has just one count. CDR3 loop: CAWSVPTNQRYPYF. DNA of the CDR3: TGTGCCTGGAGTGTTCCCACCAATCAGCGGTATCCGTACTTC. The chain uses TRBV30 and TRBJ2-4, with a tentative D call TRBD2 (5 bases). Trimming shortened V by 0 bases and J by 15 bases, and 21 bases separated the two germline ends. CDR1 and CDR2 from the germline V gene are GTSNPN and SVGIG (reference sequence). The CDR3 has 14 residues.

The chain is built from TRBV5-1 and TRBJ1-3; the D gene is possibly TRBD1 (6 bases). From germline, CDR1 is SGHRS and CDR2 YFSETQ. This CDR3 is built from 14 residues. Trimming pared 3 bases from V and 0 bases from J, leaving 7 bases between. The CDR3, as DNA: TGCGCCAGCAGCTGGACAGCCTCTGGAAACACCATATATTTT. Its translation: CASSWTASGNTIYF.

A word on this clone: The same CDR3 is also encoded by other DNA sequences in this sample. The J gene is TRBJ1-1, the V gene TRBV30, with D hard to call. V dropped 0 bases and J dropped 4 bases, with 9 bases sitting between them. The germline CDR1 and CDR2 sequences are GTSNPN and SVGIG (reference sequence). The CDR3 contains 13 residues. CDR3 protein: CAWSVRGGTEAFF. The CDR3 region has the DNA TGTGCCTGGAGTGTACGAGGCGGCACTGAAGCTTTCTTT.